The entry below gives a single T cell receptor (beta chain) sequence along with its context. Its antigen remains unidentified. The read comes to an end 3 residues before the CDR3 does, leaving the germline J gene to fill in the end. This specimen comes from a study of T cells in women clearing cervical HPV infection. Overall study context: Case blood was drawn when the lesion was first found; control blood after infection became undetectable.

The CDR3 covers 14 residues. Germline V gene lookup returns CDR1 MRHNA and CDR2 SNTAGT. With 6 bases clipped from V and 6 bases from J, the junction kept 5 bases outside the gene matches. The method was immunoSEQ multiplex PCR; TCRdb's version includes in-frame clones alone and lacks a portion of them. This table lists about 17,000 clones. General study results and limits: Repertoire richness, not evenness, was significantly elevated in CIN3+ cases versus controls.

This TCR derives from a woman aged 18 to 75 with a cervical HPV16 infection that either progressed to CIN3+ or cleared (not recorded which). The gene calls are TRBV6-4 and TRBJ1-6, with TRBD1 matching over 7 bases. Sequencing used blood buffy coat. The part of the CDR3 DNA that was read is TGTGCCAGCAGCGTGACAGGGTCTAATTCACCC. Translation gives CASSVTGSNSP. In full, the CDR3 reads CASSVTGSNSPLHF.